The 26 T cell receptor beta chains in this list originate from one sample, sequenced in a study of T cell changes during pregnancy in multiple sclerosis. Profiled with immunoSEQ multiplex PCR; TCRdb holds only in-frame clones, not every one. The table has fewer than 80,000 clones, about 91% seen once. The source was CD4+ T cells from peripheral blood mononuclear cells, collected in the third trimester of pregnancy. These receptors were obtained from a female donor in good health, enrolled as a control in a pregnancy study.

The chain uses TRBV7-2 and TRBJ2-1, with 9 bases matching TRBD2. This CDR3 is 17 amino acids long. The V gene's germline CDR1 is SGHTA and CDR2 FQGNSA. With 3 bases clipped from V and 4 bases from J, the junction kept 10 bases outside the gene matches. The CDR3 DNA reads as TGTGCCAGCAGCTTTCAGGCGGGGGGGCCCCCTTACAATGAGCAGTTCTTC. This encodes CASSFQAGGPPYNEQFF.

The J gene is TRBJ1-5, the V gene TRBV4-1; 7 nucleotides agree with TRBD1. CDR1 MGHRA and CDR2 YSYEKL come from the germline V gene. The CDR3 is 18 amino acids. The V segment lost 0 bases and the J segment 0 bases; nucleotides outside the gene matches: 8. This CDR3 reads CASSQDGTELYSNQPQHF. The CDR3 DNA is TGCGCCAGCAGCCAAGATGGGACAGAACTCTATAGCAATCAGCCCCAGCATTTT.

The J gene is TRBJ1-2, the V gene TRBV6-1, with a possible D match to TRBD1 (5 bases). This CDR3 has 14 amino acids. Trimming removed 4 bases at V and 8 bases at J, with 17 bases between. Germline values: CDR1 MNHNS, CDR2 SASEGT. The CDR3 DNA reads TGTGCCAGCAGTGGACAGACAGTTCCTTACGGCTACACCTTC. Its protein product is CASSGQTVPYGYTF.

The CDR3 here is CALGGQGEYNEKLFF. The CDR3 DNA sequence: TGTGCCCTGGGGGGACAGGGTGAATATAATGAAAAACTGTTTTTT. The gene calls are TRBV6-6 and TRBJ1-4; TRBD1 aligns across 9 bases. V shed 11 bases, J shed 4 bases, and the junction held 11 bases outside the gene matches. The length of the CDR3 is 15 residues. The germline gives CDR1 MNHNY, CDR2 SVGAGI (reference sequence).

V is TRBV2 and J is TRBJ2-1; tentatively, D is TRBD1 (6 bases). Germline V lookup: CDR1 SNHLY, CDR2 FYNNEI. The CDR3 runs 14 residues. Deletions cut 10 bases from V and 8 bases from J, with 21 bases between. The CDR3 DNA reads TGTGCCAACCCCGGGACAAGCGATTCTGATGAGCAGTTCTTC. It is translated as CANPGTSDSDEQFF.

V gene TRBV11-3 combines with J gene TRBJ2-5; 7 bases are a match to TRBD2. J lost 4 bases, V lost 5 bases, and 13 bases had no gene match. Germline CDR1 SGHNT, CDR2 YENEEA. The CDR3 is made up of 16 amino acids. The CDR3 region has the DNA TGTGCCAGCAGCGCCTCCCAGCGGGGCCGCCGAGAGACCCAGTACTTC. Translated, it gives CASSASQRGRRETQYF.

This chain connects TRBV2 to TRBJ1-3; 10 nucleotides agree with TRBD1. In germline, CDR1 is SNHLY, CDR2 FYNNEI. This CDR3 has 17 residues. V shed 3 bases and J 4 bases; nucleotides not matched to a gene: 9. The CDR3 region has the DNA TGTGCCAGCAGTGAGAGACAGGGGGCTTTAAGCGGAAACACCATATATTTT. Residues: CASSERQGALSGNTIYF.

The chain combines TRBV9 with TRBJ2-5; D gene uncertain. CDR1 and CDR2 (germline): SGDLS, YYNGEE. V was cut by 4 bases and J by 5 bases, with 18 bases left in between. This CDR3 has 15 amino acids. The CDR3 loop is CASSLLARPIETQYF. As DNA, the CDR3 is TGTGCCAGCAGCCTCCTGGCTAGACCGATCGAGACCCAGTACTTC.

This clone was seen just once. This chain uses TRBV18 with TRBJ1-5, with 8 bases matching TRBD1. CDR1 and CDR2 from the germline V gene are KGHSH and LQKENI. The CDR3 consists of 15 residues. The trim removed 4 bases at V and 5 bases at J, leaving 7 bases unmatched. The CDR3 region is CASSHGQGRHQPQHF. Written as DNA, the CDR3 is TGTGCCAGCTCACACGGACAGGGTCGGCATCAGCCCCAGCATTTT.

This CDR3 reads CASSYTGGGYTF. CDR3 sequence (DNA): TGTGCCAGTAGTTATACAGGGGGCGGCTACACCTTC. The chain is built from TRBV19 and TRBJ1-2; 9 nucleotides align to TRBD1. Germline V CDR1 and CDR2: LNHDA, SQIVND (reference sequence). The CDR3 is 12 amino acids. Trimming removed 5 bases from V and 8 bases from J; junction bases left unmatched: 3.

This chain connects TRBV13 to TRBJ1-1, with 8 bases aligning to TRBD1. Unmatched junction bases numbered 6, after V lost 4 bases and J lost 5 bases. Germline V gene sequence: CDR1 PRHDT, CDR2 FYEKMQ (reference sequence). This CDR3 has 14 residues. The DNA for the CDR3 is TGTGCCAGCAGCTCGGAAACAGGGGGTACTGAAGCTTTCTTT. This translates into CASSSETGGTEAFF.

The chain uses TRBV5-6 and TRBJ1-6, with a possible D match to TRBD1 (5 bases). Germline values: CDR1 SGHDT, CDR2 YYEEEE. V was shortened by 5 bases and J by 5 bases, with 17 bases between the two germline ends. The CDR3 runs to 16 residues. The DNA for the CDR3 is TGTGCCAGCAGTCTTATATGGACACCGGATAATTCACCCCTCCACTTT. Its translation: CASSLIWTPDNSPLHF.

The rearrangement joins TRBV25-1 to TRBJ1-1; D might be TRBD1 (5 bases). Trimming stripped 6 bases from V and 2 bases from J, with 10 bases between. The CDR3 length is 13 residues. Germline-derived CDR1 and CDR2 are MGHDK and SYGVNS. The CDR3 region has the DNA TGTGCCAGCAGGCGGACAAGCAACACTGAAGCTTTCTTT. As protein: CASRRTSNTEAFF.

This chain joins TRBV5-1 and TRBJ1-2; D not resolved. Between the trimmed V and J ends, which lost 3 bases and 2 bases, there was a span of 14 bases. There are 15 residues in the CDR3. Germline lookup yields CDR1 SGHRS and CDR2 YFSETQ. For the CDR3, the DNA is TGCGCCAGCAGCTATGGCCCAAGTTCGAACTATGGCTACACCTTC. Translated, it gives CASSYGPSSNYGYTF.

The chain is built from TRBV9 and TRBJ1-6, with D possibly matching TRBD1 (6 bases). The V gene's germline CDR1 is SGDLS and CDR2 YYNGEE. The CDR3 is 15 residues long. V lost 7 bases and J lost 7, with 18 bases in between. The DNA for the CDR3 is TGTGCCAGCGCGAGGGGTCAGGGGAAAAATTCACCCCTCCACTTT. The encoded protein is CASARGQGKNSPLHF.

The CDR3 region is CASREGQGRTEQYF. The CDR3 DNA reads TGTGCCAGCAGAGAGGGACAGGGGAGGACCGAGCAGTACTTC. V and J are TRBV6-1 and TRBJ2-7, with TRBD1 matching over 10 bases. V trimming: 6 bases; J trimming: 6 bases; junction bases outside the gene matches: 8. Germline V gives CDR1 MNHNS, CDR2 SASEGT. The CDR3 totals 14 residues.

CDR3 region: CASSQGTDRTDTQYF. The CDR3 DNA sequence: TGCGCCAGCAGCCAAGGGACTGACCGCACAGATACGCAGTATTTT. The V and J genes are TRBV4-3 and TRBJ2-3, with a weak D call TRBD2 (5 bases). This CDR3 contains 15 residues. Germline V gene sequence: CDR1 LGHNA, CDR2 YSLEER. V lost 1 base and J 1 base, leaving 9 bases between the germline ends.

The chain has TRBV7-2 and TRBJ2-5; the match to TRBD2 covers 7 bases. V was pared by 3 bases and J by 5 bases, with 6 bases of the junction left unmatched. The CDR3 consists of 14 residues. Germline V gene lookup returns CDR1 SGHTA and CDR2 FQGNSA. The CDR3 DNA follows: TGTGCCAGCAGCTTGGGGGGGGAGTGGGAGACCCAGTACTTC. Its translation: CASSLGGEWETQYF.

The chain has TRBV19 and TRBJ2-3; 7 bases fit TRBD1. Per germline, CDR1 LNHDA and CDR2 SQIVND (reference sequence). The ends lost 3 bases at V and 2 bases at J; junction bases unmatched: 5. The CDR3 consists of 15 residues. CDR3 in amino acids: CASSMGQSYTDTQYF. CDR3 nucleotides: TGTGCCAGTAGTATGGGACAGAGTTACACAGATACGCAGTATTTT.

The DNA of the CDR3 is TGTGCCAGCAGTCGCCACAGGGCCAGCAATCAGCCCCAGCATTTT. This codes for CASSRHRASNQPQHF. The chain is built from TRBV6-1 and TRBJ1-5; possible D gene TRBD1, 6 bases. The CDR3 covers 15 residues. Germline lookup yields CDR1 MNHNS and CDR2 SASEGT. V was clipped by 5 bases and J by 1 base, with 12 bases between them.

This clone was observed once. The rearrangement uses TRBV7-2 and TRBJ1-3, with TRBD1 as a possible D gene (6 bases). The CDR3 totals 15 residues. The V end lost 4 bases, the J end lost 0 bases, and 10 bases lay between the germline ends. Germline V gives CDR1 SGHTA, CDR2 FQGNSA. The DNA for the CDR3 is TGTGCCAGCAGCTCGACAGGTACCTCTGGAAACACCATATATTTT. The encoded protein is CASSSTGTSGNTIYF. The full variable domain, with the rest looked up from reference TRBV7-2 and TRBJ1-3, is GAGVSQSPSNKVTEKGKDVELRCDPISGHTALYWYRQSLGQGLEFLIYFQGNSAPDKSGLPSDRFSAERTGGSVSTLTIQRTQQEDSAVYLCASSSTGTSGNTIYFGEGSWLTVV.

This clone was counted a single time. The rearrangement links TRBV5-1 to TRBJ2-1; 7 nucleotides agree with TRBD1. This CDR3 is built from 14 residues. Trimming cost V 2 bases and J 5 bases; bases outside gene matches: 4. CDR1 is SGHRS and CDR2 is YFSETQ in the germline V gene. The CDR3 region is CASSFLTGDNEQFF. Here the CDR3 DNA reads TGCGCCAGCAGCTTCCTTACAGGGGACAATGAGCAGTTCTTC. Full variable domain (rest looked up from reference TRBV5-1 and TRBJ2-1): KAGVTQTPRYLIKTRGQQVTLSCSPISGHRSVSWYQQTPGQGLQFLFEYFSETQRNKGNFPGRFSGRQFSNSRSEMNVSTLELGDSALYLCASSFLTGDNEQFFGPGTRLTVL.

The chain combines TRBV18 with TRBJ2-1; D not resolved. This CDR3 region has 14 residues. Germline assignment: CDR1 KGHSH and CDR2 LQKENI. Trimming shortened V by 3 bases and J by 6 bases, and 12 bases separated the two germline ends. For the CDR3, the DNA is TGTGCCAGCTCACCGCCCGGCGGCGGCAATGAGCAGTTCTTC. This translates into CASSPPGGGNEQFF.

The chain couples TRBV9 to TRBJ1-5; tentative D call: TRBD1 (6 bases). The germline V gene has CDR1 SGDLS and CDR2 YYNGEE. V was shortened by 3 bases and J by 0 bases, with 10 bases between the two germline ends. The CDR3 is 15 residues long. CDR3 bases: TGTGCCAGCAGCGCCACAGGGAATAGCAATCAGCCCCAGCATTTT. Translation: CASSATGNSNQPQHF. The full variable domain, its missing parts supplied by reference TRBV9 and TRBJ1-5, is DSGVTQTPKHLITATGQRVTLRCSPRSGDLSVYWYQQSLDQGLQFLIQYYNGEERAKGNILERFSAQQFPDLHSELNLSSLELGDSALYFCASSATGNSNQPQHFGDGTRLSIL.

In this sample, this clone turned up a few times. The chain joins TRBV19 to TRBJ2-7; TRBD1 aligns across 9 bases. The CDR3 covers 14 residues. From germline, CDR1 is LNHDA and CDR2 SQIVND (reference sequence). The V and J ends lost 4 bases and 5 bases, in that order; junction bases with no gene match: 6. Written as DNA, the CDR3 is TGTGCCAGTAGTACTCGGGACAGGGTAAACGAGCAGTACTTC. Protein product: CASSTRDRVNEQYF.

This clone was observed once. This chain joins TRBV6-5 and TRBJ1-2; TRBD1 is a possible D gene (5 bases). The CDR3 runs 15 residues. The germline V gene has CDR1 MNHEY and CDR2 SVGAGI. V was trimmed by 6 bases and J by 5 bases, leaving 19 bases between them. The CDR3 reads CASRTQDRYYYGYTF. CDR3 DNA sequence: TGTGCCAGCAGAACTCAAGACAGATACTATTATGGCTACACCTTC.